These 25 T cell receptor beta chains share one sample of origin, sequenced in a study of metastatic and nonmetastatic thyroid tumors. MiXCR was used by TCRdb to re-call the PCR reads. This table holds 25,000 to 35,000 clones, 3.5% to 4.5% found once. Nobody among the patients had been given any treatment before thyroid surgery. Sequenced sample: blood. These receptors were collected from a female donor with papillary thyroid cancer or a benign thyroid nodule (not recorded which). Some clones in this sample may be carry-over from other donors' samples.

This clone came up a few times. A much larger clone sits a single nucleotide away, making a read error possible. The V call is TRBV20-1, the J call TRBJ2-1; 7 bases match TRBD2. CDR1 DFQATT and CDR2 SNEGSKA come from the germline V gene (reference sequence). After removal of 6 bases from V and 7 bases from J, the junction contained 15 bases not matched to a gene. This CDR3 contains 15 residues. CDR3 in DNA: TGCAGTGCCAACGCACCGGTACTAGCGAGAAATGAGCAGTTCTTC. Its translation is CSANAPVLARNEQFF.

This clone was counted at least ten times. V and J are TRBV20-1 and TRBJ2-5; 7 positions agree with TRBD1. Germline V CDR1 and CDR2: DFQATT, SNEGSKA (reference sequence). The V gene end was trimmed by 3 bases and the J gene end by 5 bases; junction bases not matched to a gene: 9. The CDR3 consists of 14 residues. CDR3 sequence (DNA): TGCAGTGCTAGCCAAAAGGGGGCCTGGGAGACCCAGTACTTC. Protein: CSASQKGAWETQYF.

This clone was counted ten times or more. V gene TRBV4-1 combines with J gene TRBJ2-1, with D unresolved. The CDR3 is made up of 17 amino acids. The germline V gene encodes CDR1 MGHRA and CDR2 YSYEKL. Between the trimmed V and J ends, which lost 4 bases and 1 base, there was a span of 17 bases. The CDR3 DNA follows: TGCGCCAGCAGCCTAGCAAAGCGTCCTGATTCCTACAATGAGCAGTTCTTC. Translating it yields CASSLAKRPDSYNEQFF.

This clone came up a few times. V gene TRBV28 combines with J gene TRBJ2-4, with D hard to call. The CDR3 runs to 13 residues. The germline V gene has CDR1 MDHEN and CDR2 SYDVKM. The V end was cut by 8 bases, the J end by 0 bases, with 8 bases between. The CDR3 reads CASWQPAKNIQYF. In nucleotides, the CDR3 is TGTGCCAGCTGGCAACCAGCCAAAAACATTCAGTACTTC.

By proportion, this clone is medium-sized. The V gene is TRBV6-2 or TRBV6-3, the J gene TRBJ1-1; 12 bases align to TRBD1. Trimming cost V 3 bases and J 1 base; bases outside gene matches: 9. CDR1 MNHEY and CDR2 SVGEGT come from the germline V gene. The CDR3 is 18 amino acids. CDR3 protein: CASSYSLGTGGANTEAFF. CDR3 sequence (DNA): TGTGCCAGCAGTTATTCCCTAGGGACAGGGGGCGCGAACACTGAAGCTTTCTTT.

The chain employs TRBV5-1 and TRBJ1-2, with 8 bases lining up with TRBD1. Looked up from germline, CDR1 is SGHRS and CDR2 is YFSETQ. The CDR3 consists of 18 residues. Unmatched junction bases numbered 11, after V lost 0 bases and J lost 1 base. The CDR3 here is CASSLAPRTGCDNYGYTF. The DNA of the CDR3 is TGCGCCAGCAGCTTGGCGCCCCGGACAGGGTGCGATAACTATGGCTACACCTTC.

Ten or more counts support this clone. V and J are TRBV12-3 or TRBV12-4 and TRBJ2-4; D might be TRBD1 (5 bases). The CDR3 covers 14 residues. V lost 7 bases and J lost 8, with 18 bases in between. DNA of the CDR3: TGTGCCAGCACCATATCAGGGCCCGTGTACATTCAGTACTTC. Translation: CASTISGPVYIQYF.

This clone was found a few times. The chain uses TRBV25-1 and TRBJ1-2; D may be TRBD1 (6 bases). There are 13 residues in the CDR3. V was clipped by 6 bases and J by 3 bases, with 11 bases between them. CDR1 is MGHDK and CDR2 is SYGVNS in the germline V gene. The CDR3 loop is CASRQGWDYGYTF. The CDR3 DNA reads TGTGCCAGCAGACAGGGATGGGACTATGGCTACACCTTC.

Remarks on this clone: The junction departs from germline at one end; a sequencing error may be responsible. This chain joins TRBV28 and TRBJ2-3; no reliable D call. The CDR3 covers 14 residues. Per germline, CDR1 MDHEN and CDR2 SYDVKM. The CDR3 coding sequence is TGTACCAGCAGTGCTCCGGGTATCACAGATACGCAGTATTTT. Amino acid sequence: CTSSAPGITDTQYF. Full variable domain (outside the CDR3, taken from reference TRBV28 and TRBJ2-3): DVKVTQSSRYLVKRTGEKVFLECVQDMDHENMFWYRQDPGLGLRLIYFSYDVKMKEKGDIPEGYSVSREKKERFSLILESASTNQTSMYLCTSSAPGITDTQYFGPGTRLTVL.

This clone has just a few counts. The CDR3 DNA is TGTGCCAGCAGCTTAGCTGTGGCGGGAGGGCCCCCCGGGGAGCTGTTTTTT. Translation: CASSLAVAGGPPGELFF. The chain couples TRBV7-9 to TRBJ2-2; 9 nucleotides match TRBD2. The ends lost 0 bases at V and 6 bases at J; junction bases unmatched: 8. Germline V gene data show CDR1 as SEHNR and CDR2 as FQNEAQ (reference sequence). This CDR3 contains 17 residues. The full variable domain, in which reference TRBV7-9 and TRBJ2-2 provide the parts outside the CDR3, is DTGVSQNPRHKITKRGQNVTFRCDPISEHNRLYWYRQTLGQGPEFLTYFQNEAQLEKSRLLSDRFSAERPKGSFSTLEIQRTEQGDSAMYLCASSLAVAGGPPGELFFGEGSRLTVL.

The table lists this clone with many counts. Just one base apart from a much larger clone, this may be a read error. This chain uses TRBV7-2 with TRBJ1-2; the D gene is possibly TRBD1 (5 bases). V gave up 4 bases and J gave up 7 bases, with 19 bases separating them. CDR3 length: 15 residues. Germline assignment: CDR1 SGHTA and CDR2 FQGNSA. The CDR3 reads CASSYNRGGTCGYTF. CDR3 nucleotides: TGTGCCAGCAGCTACAATCGGGGGGGAACCTGTGGCTACACCTTC. Looking up the rest from reference TRBV7-2 and TRBJ1-2 gives the full variable domain: GAGVSQSPSNKVTEKGKDVELRCDPISGHTALYWYRQSLGQGLEFLIYFQGNSAPDKSGLPSDRFSAERTGGSVSTLTIQRTQQEDSAVYLCASSYNRGGTCGYTFGSGTRLTVV.

The chain employs TRBV6-5 and TRBJ2-7; possible D gene TRBD2, 6 bases. There are 13 residues in the CDR3. Germline values: CDR1 MNHEY, CDR2 SVGAGI. Trimming left V 2 bases short and J 7 bases short, with 12 bases between. CDR3: CASSYMRGVEQYF. The CDR3 DNA reads TGTGCCAGCAGTTACATGCGGGGAGTGGAGCAGTACTTC.

The table lists this clone with many counts. The rearrangement links TRBV30 to TRBJ2-1, with D perhaps TRBD1 (5 bases). The CDR3 sequence is 15 residues long. V lost 2 bases, J lost 6 bases, and 17 bases lay in between. CDR1 is GTSNPN and CDR2 is SVGIG in the germline V gene (reference sequence). In DNA form, the CDR3 reads TGTGCCTGGAGTAAAAAGGCAGGGATGCTCAATGAGCAGTTCTTC. It is translated as CAWSKKAGMLNEQFF.

This rearrangement joins TRBV28 to TRBJ2-3; 10 bases are shared with TRBD2. CDR1 and CDR2 (germline): MDHEN, SYDVKM. V shed 7 bases, J shed 0 bases, and the junction held 19 bases outside the gene matches. The CDR3 sequence is 20 residues long. In DNA, the CDR3 is TGTGCCAGCACCCCCGGAGGTAGCGGGAGGAGTGGGGTGAGCACAGATACGCAGTATTTT. It is translated as CASTPGGSGRSGVSTDTQYF.

The chain joins TRBV6-1 to TRBJ1-2, with a possible D match to TRBD1 (6 bases). With 6 bases removed from V and 7 bases from J, the gap between germline ends came to 15 bases. The V gene's germline CDR1 is MNHNS and CDR2 SASEGT. This CDR3 comprises 13 residues. CDR3 amino acids: CASSLDRFSGYTF. For the CDR3, the DNA is TGTGCCAGCAGCCTCGACAGGTTCTCTGGCTACACCTTC.

Remarks on this clone: The same CDR3 is also encoded by other DNA sequences in this sample. The chain recombines TRBV6-1 with TRBJ2-7, with D possibly called TRBD1 or TRBD2 (5 bases each). The V end lost 9 bases, the J end lost 3 bases, and 12 bases lay between the germline ends. This CDR3 has 12 amino acids. Germline V gene sequence: CDR1 MNHNS, CDR2 SASEGT. CDR3 in amino acids: CASSRDRYEQYF. The CDR3 DNA reads TGTGCCAGTAGTCGGGACCGCTACGAGCAGTACTTC.

This clone was seen repeatedly, ten times or more. The chain employs TRBV2 and TRBJ2-7; D remains ambiguous. Trimming stripped 6 bases from V and 7 bases from J, with 13 bases between. In germline, CDR1 is SNHLY, CDR2 FYNNEI. The CDR3 is made up of 12 amino acids. This chain's CDR3 is CASSPLGKEQYF. In DNA, the CDR3 is TGTGCCAGCAGCCCCCTAGGAAAGGAGCAGTACTTC.

In this sample, this clone is medium-sized (0.01 to 0.1%). The rearrangement links TRBV12-3 or TRBV12-4 to TRBJ2-7; D is unclear. The CDR3 runs to 14 residues. V dropped 1 base and J dropped 3 bases, with 10 bases sitting between them. The CDR3 nucleotides read TGTGCCAGCAGTTTAGGGGGATACAGCTACGAGCAGTACTTC. Translated, it gives CASSLGGYSYEQYF.

Only a few counts were recorded for this clone. J is TRBJ1-1 and V is TRBV20-1; D call uncertain. The CDR3 sequence is 12 residues long. Per the germline V gene, CDR1 is DFQATT and CDR2 is SNEGSKA (reference sequence). Trimming took 6 bases from V and 1 from J, leaving 9 bases between them. This chain's CDR3 is CSAYQQNTEAFF. CDR3 nucleotide sequence: TGCAGTGCGTATCAACAGAACACTGAAGCTTTCTTT.

This clone was observed a handful of times. J is TRBJ2-2 and V is TRBV6-2 or TRBV6-3; D is possibly TRBD1 (6 bases). Trimming left V 8 bases short and J 5 bases short, with 9 bases between. The germline V gene has CDR1 MNHEY and CDR2 SVGEGT. This CDR3 comprises 12 residues. The CDR3 nucleotides are TGTGCCAGCGTACAGGGTACCGGGGAGCTGTTTTTT. This codes for CASVQGTGELFF.

This clone was picked up a small number of times. The chain carries TRBV20-1 and TRBJ1-6; D gene uncertain. Trimming pared 0 bases from V and 0 bases from J, leaving 18 bases between. Germline V gene data show CDR1 as DFQATT and CDR2 as SNEGSKA (reference sequence). The CDR3 is made up of 19 amino acids. The CDR3: CSARERTLLPLSYNSPLHF. CDR3 DNA sequence: TGCAGTGCTAGAGAACGGACCTTGCTTCCCCTCTCCTATAATTCACCCCTCCACTTT.

In its sample, this clone was seen many times. The V call is TRBV4-2, the J call TRBJ2-7; 13 nucleotides align to TRBD2. V shed 0 bases and J 5 bases; nucleotides not matched to a gene: 1. Per the germline V gene, CDR1 is LGHNA and CDR2 is YNFKEQ. The CDR3 contains 15 residues. The CDR3 DNA sequence: TGTGCCAGCAGCCAAGAAGGACTAGCGGGAGACGAGCAGTACTTC. It encodes CASSQEGLAGDEQYF.

This clone has a count of ten or more. V and J are TRBV24-1 and TRBJ2-1, with 7 bases aligning to TRBD1. CDR1 is KGHDR, CDR2 SFDVKD, per germline. V was clipped by 5 bases and J by 5 bases; unmatched bases: 5. The CDR3 has 14 amino acids. The CDR3 reads CATSGGQPDNEQFF. CDR3 DNA sequence: TGTGCCACCAGTGGGGGACAGCCCGACAATGAGCAGTTCTTC.

V gene TRBV6-1 combines with J gene TRBJ2-1; 8 bases align to TRBD1. This CDR3 has 15 residues. The junction had 15 bases not matched to a gene; V was cut back by 7 bases and J by 10 bases. The germline CDR1 and CDR2 sequences are MNHNS and SASEGT. The CDR3 is CASIYLDRVEKEQFF. In DNA form, the CDR3 reads TGTGCCAGCATTTATCTGGACAGGGTGGAGAAGGAGCAGTTCTTC.

By frequency in the sample, this clone is medium-sized (0.01 to 0.1%). V usage is TRBV6-5 and J usage is TRBJ2-7; D not certain. V lost 2 bases and J 0 bases, leaving 5 bases between the germline ends. This CDR3 comprises 13 residues. CDR1 MNHEY and CDR2 SVGAGI come from the germline V gene. The CDR3 DNA follows: TGTGCCAGCAGTTACCCGGGCTCCTACGAGCAGTACTTC. This sequence encodes CASSYPGSYEQYF.